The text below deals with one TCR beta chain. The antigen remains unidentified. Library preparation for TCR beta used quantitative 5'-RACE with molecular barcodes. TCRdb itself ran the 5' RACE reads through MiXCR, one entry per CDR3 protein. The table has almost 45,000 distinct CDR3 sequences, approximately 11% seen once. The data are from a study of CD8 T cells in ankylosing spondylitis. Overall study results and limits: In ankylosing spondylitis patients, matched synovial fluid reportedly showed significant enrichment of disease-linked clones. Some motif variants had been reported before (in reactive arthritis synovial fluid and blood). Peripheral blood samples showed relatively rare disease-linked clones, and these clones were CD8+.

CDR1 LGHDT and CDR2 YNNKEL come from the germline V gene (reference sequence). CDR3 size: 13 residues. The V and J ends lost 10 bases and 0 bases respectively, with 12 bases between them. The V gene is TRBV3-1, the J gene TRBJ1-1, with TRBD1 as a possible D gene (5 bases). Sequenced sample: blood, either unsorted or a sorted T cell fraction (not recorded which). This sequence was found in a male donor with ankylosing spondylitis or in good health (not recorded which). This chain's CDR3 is CATLDRLNTEAFF. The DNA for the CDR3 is TGTGCCACCCTAGACAGATTGAACACTGAAGCTTTCTTT.